This is a list of T cell receptor beta chains from one sample in a study of T cell repertoires in cytomegalovirus infection. MiXCR was run by TCRdb on the reads, yielding one entry per CDR3 protein. The sample holds roughly 500,000 distinct CDR3 sequences, about 15% seen once. The material sequenced was CD8+ T cells from PBMCs. The receptors were gathered from a human donor in good health (CMV status not recorded). Some clones in this sample may be carry-over from other donors' samples. Each CDR3 is given with its conserved first and last residue. D genes are given only for firm matches. Size tells how often a clone was seen (once, few, many) or the class of an expanded clone, and some rows leave it out.

j_gene: TRBJ1-2
v_gene: TRBV4-1
abundance: .
d_gene: .
CDR3nt: TGCGCCAGCAGCCAAGCTGACAGTAACTATGGCTACACCTTC
CDR3aa: CASSQADSNYGYTF

j_gene: TRBJ2-5
v_gene: TRBV11-2
abundance: .
d_gene: TRBD2
CDR3nt: TGTGCCAGCAGCCCGCTAGCGGGGGCGTCCCAAGAGACCCAGTACTTC
CDR3aa: CASSPLAGASQETQYF

j_gene: TRBJ2-3
v_gene: TRBV2
abundance: .
d_gene: TRBD2
CDR3nt: TGTGCCAGCAGTGATGTGGGACTAGCTGGCACAGATACGCAGTATTTT
CDR3aa: CASSDVGLAGTDTQYF

j_gene: TRBJ2-3
v_gene: TRBV2
abundance: few
d_gene: TRBD1
CDR3nt: TGTGCCAGCAGGGCACCGATTGGGACAGCAAACACAGATACGCAGTATTTT
CDR3aa: CASRAPIGTANTDTQYF

j_gene: TRBJ2-7
v_gene: TRBV2
abundance: .
d_gene: TRBD1
CDR3nt: TGTGCCAGCATCCTTACGGGACAGGGCACCTACGAGCAGTACTTC
CDR3aa: CASILTGQGTYEQYF

j_gene: TRBJ1-6
v_gene: TRBV15
abundance: .
d_gene: .
CDR3nt: TGTGCCACCAGCAGAGATAAGGAGGGGGATTCACCCCTCCACTTT
CDR3aa: CATSRDKEGDSPLHF

j_gene: TRBJ2-6
v_gene: TRBV6-6
abundance: few
d_gene: TRBD2
CDR3nt: TGTGCCAGCATCGGAGCGGGAGGGGTAACTGGGGCCAACGTCCTGACTTTC
CDR3aa: CASIGAGGVTGANVLTF

j_gene: TRBJ1-2
v_gene: TRBV10-3
abundance: many
d_gene: .
CDR3nt: TGTGCCATCAGTGAGGGTAATTCCGGGACAAGGAACTATGGCTACACCTTC
CDR3aa: CAISEGNSGTRNYGYTF

j_gene: TRBJ2-1
v_gene: TRBV7-8
abundance: many
d_gene: TRBD2
CDR3nt: TGTGCCAGCAGCCCGCCGGGACTAGCGGCTTGGAATGAGCAGTTCTTC
CDR3aa: CASSPPGLAAWNEQFF

j_gene: TRBJ2-1
v_gene: TRBV28
abundance: many
d_gene: TRBD2
CDR3nt: TGTGCCAGCGCGGGGAGGGCCAGGAGGAATGAGCAGTTCTTC
CDR3aa: CASAGRARRNEQFF

j_gene: TRBJ1-5
v_gene: TRBV7-6
abundance: many
d_gene: .
CDR3nt: TGTGCCAGCAGCTTATATCTCAATCAGCCCCAGCATTTT
CDR3aa: CASSLYLNQPQHF

j_gene: TRBJ1-1
v_gene: TRBV7-9
abundance: many
d_gene: .
CDR3nt: TGTGCCAGCAGCTTAGTGGGGCAGGGGAGTAGAACTGAAGCTTTCTTT
CDR3aa: CASSLVGQGSRTEAFF

j_gene: TRBJ1-5
v_gene: TRBV5-6
abundance: .
d_gene: .
CDR3nt: TGTGCCAGCAGCTTGTTAGGCCAGGACCGAAATCAGCCCCAGCATTTT
CDR3aa: CASSLLGQDRNQPQHF

j_gene: TRBJ2-5
v_gene: TRBV2
abundance: few
d_gene: .
CDR3nt: TGTGCCAGCAGTGAGGGGTACTTC
CDR3aa: CASSEGYF

j_gene: TRBJ2-1
v_gene: TRBV27
abundance: .
d_gene: TRBD2
CDR3nt: TGTGCCAGCAGCATTAAGCGGGGCTCATACAATGAGCAGTTCTTC
CDR3aa: CASSIKRGSYNEQFF

j_gene: TRBJ2-2
v_gene: TRBV4-1
abundance: .
d_gene: .
CDR3nt: TGCGCCAGCAGCCAAGATCGTCTAAACACCGGGGAGCTGTTTTTT
CDR3aa: CASSQDRLNTGELFF

j_gene: TRBJ2-5
v_gene: TRBV5-5
abundance: .
d_gene: TRBD1
CDR3nt: TGTGCCAGCATACCGACAGGGGGCGTCCAAGAGACCCAGTACTTC
CDR3aa: CASIPTGGVQETQYF

j_gene: TRBJ2-3
v_gene: TRBV11-2
abundance: many
d_gene: .
CDR3nt: TGTGCCAGCAGCTTAGATCCTTCGCAGTATTTT
CDR3aa: CASSLDPSQYF

j_gene: TRBJ2-1
v_gene: TRBV29-1
abundance: .
d_gene: .
CDR3nt: TGCAGCGGGACAGAGACCCCCAATGAGCAGTTCTTC
CDR3aa: CSGTETPNEQFF

j_gene: TRBJ2-3
v_gene: TRBV7-8
abundance: many
d_gene: TRBD2
CDR3nt: TGTGCCAGCAGCCAAGAAGTAGCGGGACTAAGCACAGATACGCAGTATTTT
CDR3aa: CASSQEVAGLSTDTQYF

j_gene: TRBJ2-2
v_gene: TRBV7-2
abundance: many
d_gene: TRBD2
CDR3nt: TGTGCCAGCAGCCCGGGAGGCTACCTCACCGGGGAGCTGTTTTTT
CDR3aa: CASSPGGYLTGELFF

j_gene: TRBJ1-1
v_gene: TRBV11-2
abundance: .
d_gene: TRBD1
CDR3nt: TGTGCCAGCAGCTTCAGGACAGGGGCGAGCACTGAAGCTTTCTTT
CDR3aa: CASSFRTGASTEAFF

j_gene: TRBJ1-3
v_gene: TRBV7-9
abundance: few
d_gene: .
CDR3nt: TGTGCCAGCAGCATCGGCAGGACAAAAGGAAACACCATATATTTT
CDR3aa: CASSIGRTKGNTIYF

j_gene: TRBJ1-1
v_gene: TRBV19
abundance: few
d_gene: .
CDR3nt: TGTGCCAGTAGTATTCTCCCAGGCAAATATGAAGCTTTCTTT
CDR3aa: CASSILPGKYEAFF

j_gene: TRBJ1-1
v_gene: TRBV7-9
abundance: many
d_gene: .
CDR3nt: TGTGCCAGCAGAGGGACACAGAACACTGAAGCTTTCTTT
CDR3aa: CASRGTQNTEAFF

j_gene: TRBJ2-1
v_gene: TRBV2
abundance: .
d_gene: TRBD2
CDR3nt: TGTGCCAGCAGTCCTTGGGCTAGCGGGGGGCCAAGCTCCTACAATGAGCAGTTCTTC
CDR3aa: CASSPWASGGPSSYNEQFF

j_gene: TRBJ2-1
v_gene: TRBV6-1
abundance: few
d_gene: TRBD2
CDR3nt: TGTGCCAGCAGTGTACTAGCGGGAGACAATGAGCAGTTCTTC
CDR3aa: CASSVLAGDNEQFF

j_gene: TRBJ1-2
v_gene: TRBV12-3/TRBV12-4
abundance: many
d_gene: .
CDR3nt: TGTGCCAGCAGTTTGTGGGGGGACTATGGCTACACCTTC
CDR3aa: CASSLWGDYGYTF

j_gene: TRBJ2-5
v_gene: TRBV12-3/TRBV12-4
abundance: .
d_gene: .
CDR3nt: TGTGCCAGCAGTTTAGAGGGGCGGACCCAGTACTTC
CDR3aa: CASSLEGRTQYF

j_gene: TRBJ2-5
v_gene: TRBV7-3
abundance: many
d_gene: .
CDR3nt: TGTGCCAGCAGCTTAGGACGTCAAAGGTACCAAGAGACCCAGTACTTC
CDR3aa: CASSLGRQRYQETQYF

j_gene: TRBJ2-1
v_gene: TRBV19
abundance: many
d_gene: TRBD2
CDR3nt: TGTGCCAGTAGTAAATTCCTAGCGGGGTGGAATGAGCAGTTCTTC
CDR3aa: CASSKFLAGWNEQFF

j_gene: TRBJ2-5
v_gene: TRBV11-2
abundance: many
d_gene: .
CDR3nt: TGTGCCAGCAGCCTCATCGGGACTGGCCAAGAGACCCAGTACTTC
CDR3aa: CASSLIGTGQETQYF

j_gene: TRBJ1-1
v_gene: TRBV7-9
abundance: many
d_gene: TRBD1
CDR3nt: TGTGCCAGCAGCCTCCCCAGGGGGCTCAAGGGCACTGAAGCTTTCTTT
CDR3aa: CASSLPRGLKGTEAFF

j_gene: TRBJ2-3
v_gene: TRBV7-8
abundance: many
d_gene: .
CDR3nt: TGTGCCAGCAGACTAGAGGGTGCGGGTACGCAGTATTTT
CDR3aa: CASRLEGAGTQYF

j_gene: TRBJ2-2
v_gene: TRBV28
abundance: .
d_gene: .
CDR3nt: TGTGCCAGCAGTATGACTCGGGGCACCACCGGGGAGCTGTTTTTT
CDR3aa: CASSMTRGTTGELFF

j_gene: TRBJ1-4
v_gene: TRBV4-1
abundance: many
d_gene: .
CDR3nt: TGCGCCAGCAGCCAAGATCCAGGTAGAAGTGAAAAACTGTTTTTT
CDR3aa: CASSQDPGRSEKLFF

j_gene: TRBJ1-5
v_gene: TRBV6-2/TRBV6-3
abundance: many
d_gene: TRBD1
CDR3nt: TGTGCCAGCAGTATAACAGGGGATGAGAGCAATCAGCCCCAGCATTTT
CDR3aa: CASSITGDESNQPQHF